This T cell receptor (beta chain) is drawn from a study of post-analysis software for immune sequencing data. In the study overall: The disease courses spanned relapsing-remitting, secondary progressive and progressive-relapsing forms of multiple sclerosis. The study's findings and limits: Comparison with controls showed significantly lower normalized Chao1 diversity in multiple sclerosis patients. With TRBV5-6, TRBV5-1 and TRBV20-1 included, about five TRBV segments were more frequent in patients than in controls. The F measure placed samples prepared in the same batch into strongly shared clusters.

Concerning this clonotype: Its antigen is not known.

Each TCR beta cDNA library carried unique molecular identifiers. It was from approximately 0.91 to 9.4 million T cells that 450,000 to 550,000 cDNA molecules came. TCRdb reanalysed the PCR reads using MiXCR and keeps one entry per CDR3 protein. The sample has 500,000 to 600,000 distinct CDR3 sequences, 44% seen once. V trimming: 6 bases; J trimming: 4 bases; junction bases outside the gene matches: 12. The CDR3 extends over 15 amino acids. In germline, CDR1 is DFQATT, CDR2 SNEGSKA (reference sequence). This chain connects TRBV20-1 to TRBJ1-5, with 7 nucleotides matching TRBD1. The sequenced sample consisted of blood. This sequence originates from a girl under 18 with multiple sclerosis. The chain's CDR3 is CSAPGQDSLNQPQHF. The DNA for the CDR3 is TGCAGTGCACCCGGACAGGATAGTTTAAATCAGCCCCAGCATTTT.